A selection of T cell receptor beta chains follows, all from one sample in a study of T cells in Graves' hyperthyroidism and ophthalmopathy. TCRdb used MiXCR to reprocess the multiplex PCR reads, holding one entry per CDR3 protein. In the table there are approximately 600,000 distinct CDR3 sequences, about a fifth of which are singletons. The sequencing sample was made of blood. The receptors were gathered from a man aged 30 to 45 with Graves' ophthalmopathy. Both conserved end residues are part of each CDR3. Fields, in order: V gene, J gene, D gene, clone size, CDR3 DNA, CDR3 protein. The D gene is left open where the match is weak. Clone size is shown for a subset of rows, as once, few, many or a class of expanded clone.

>TRBV10-3|TRBJ2-2|-|-
TGTGCCATCAGTGAGGTGTGGGAGAGAAGCACCGGGGAGCTGTTTTTT
CAISEVWERSTGELFF
>TRBV4-1|TRBJ1-3|TRBD1|-
TGCGCCAGCAGCCAAGGGACTCAGGGGGCCTTCGGAAACACCATATATTTT
CASSQGTQGAFGNTIYF
>TRBV20-1|TRBJ2-7|TRBD1|few
TGCAGTGCTAGAGCACCGGGACAGGGTCGCGAGCAGTACTTC
CSARAPGQGREQYF
>TRBV20-1|TRBJ2-3|TRBD2|few
TGCAGTGCTACCCCCCGGAGCGGGACTATTCCCCCGCAGTATTTT
CSATPRSGTIPPQYF
>TRBV6-2/TRBV6-3|TRBJ2-7|-|few
TGTGCCAGCAGCGGGACTGCCTACGAGCAGTACTTC
CASSGTAYEQYF
>TRBV3-1|TRBJ1-1|-|many
TGTGCCAGCGGGCGACAGGATAAGGCTTTCTTT
CASGRQDKAFF
>TRBV4-1|TRBJ2-1|-|-
TGCGCCAGCAGCCAAGCTGTCGGGAGCACCTACAATGAGCAGTTCTTC
CASSQAVGSTYNEQFF
>TRBV20-1|TRBJ2-3|TRBD1|many
TGCAGTGCTAGAGGTTCCCAGGGGGACGCTAGCACAGATACGCAGTATTTT
CSARGSQGDASTDTQYF
>TRBV19|TRBJ1-5|TRBD1|-
TGTGCCAGTAAAAATTTGGGACAGGGGAATAGCAATCAGCCCCAGCATTTT
CASKNLGQGNSNQPQHF
>TRBV19|TRBJ2-2|-|once
TGTGCCAGTAGTATAGGCGCGGGGTTAAAAGGGACCGGGGAGCTGTTTTTT
CASSIGAGLKGTGELFF
>TRBV12-3/TRBV12-4|TRBJ1-5|TRBD1|many
TGTGCCAGCAGTCCCACAGCAGGGGGCGTAAAAAATCAGCCCCAGCATTTT
CASSPTAGGVKNQPQHF
>TRBV12-3/TRBV12-4|TRBJ1-2|TRBD1|-
TGTGCCAGCAGGCCCGGGACAGGGGGAGGGCACTATGGCTACACCTTC
CASRPGTGGGHYGYTF
>TRBV2|TRBJ1-2|TRBD1|many
TGTGCCAGCAGTGGCGACCGGGACAGGGAAGATGGCTACACCTTC
CASSGDRDREDGYTF
>TRBV13|TRBJ2-7|TRBD1|-
TGTGCCAGCAGCTCGAAGGGGACAGGGAACTACGAGCAGTACTTC
CASSSKGTGNYEQYF
>TRBV11-2|TRBJ2-1|TRBD1|once
TGCGCCAGCATCAGACAGGGTGCGTCGAACAATGAGCAGTTCTTC
CASIRQGASNNEQFF
>TRBV27|TRBJ2-1|TRBD2|many
TGTGCCAGCAGCCATCCGGGGGGTATCTCCTACAATGAGCAGTTCTTC
CASSHPGGISYNEQFF
>TRBV9|TRBJ1-2|-|-
TGTGCCAGCAGCAGAAGTGGACAGAATGGCTACACCTTC
CASSRSGQNGYTF
>TRBV5-1|TRBJ2-2|-|-
TGCGCCAGCAGCCCCGGGACCCGAAACACCGGGGAGCTGTTTTTT
CASSPGTRNTGELFF
>TRBV7-9|TRBJ2-5|-|many
TGTGCCAGCAGCTTCGGTGGAGGGGTACAAGAGACCCAGTACTTC
CASSFGGGVQETQYF
>TRBV10-3|TRBJ2-7|TRBD2|-
TGTGCCATCAGGCCGACTAGCGGGTCCTACGAGCAGTACTTC
CAIRPTSGSYEQYF
>TRBV20-1|TRBJ1-5|-|few
TGCAGTGCAGGTCCCACTACAGGGCCCCAGCATTTT
CSAGPTTGPQHF
>TRBV7-2|TRBJ2-5|TRBD2|few
TGTGCCAGCAGCTCACTAGCGGGAGCGGGTGAGACCCAGTACTTC
CASSSLAGAGETQYF
>TRBV20-1|TRBJ1-5|-|-
TGCAGTGCTAGAGGCCAAGGGGCTGGTCAGCCCCAGCATTTT
CSARGQGAGQPQHF
>TRBV5-1|TRBJ2-1|TRBD2|-
TGCGCCAGCAGCGTACACAGGCCGGGACTAGCGGGAGGCTATAATTATGAGCAGTTCTTC
CASSVHRPGLAGGYNYEQFF
>TRBV11-2|TRBJ2-2|-|many
TGTGCCAGCAGCTTAGATGCCGCAGTCGGGCGGTTCGCGAACACCGGGGAGCTGTTTTTT
CASSLDAAVGRFANTGELFF
>TRBV12-3/TRBV12-4|TRBJ1-6|-|many
TGTGCCAGCAGGGGACCCACGAATTCACCCCTCCACTTT
CASRGPTNSPLHF
>TRBV5-6|TRBJ2-6|-|few
TGTGCCAGCAGCTTGAAGGTGACCTCTGGGGCCAACGTCCTGACTTTC
CASSLKVTSGANVLTF
>TRBV4-1|TRBJ1-2|-|-
TGCGCCAGCAGCCAAGCAGGGGCCCAGTACTATGGCTACACCTTC
CASSQAGAQYYGYTF
>TRBV28|TRBJ2-1|TRBD2|many
TGTGCCAGCAGTTTACCTTCCCGAGCAGCGGGAGTTTTCGATGAGCAGTTCTTC
CASSLPSRAAGVFDEQFF
>TRBV7-9|TRBJ1-2|-|few
TGTGCCAGCAGCTCGGGGGTCTACTATGGCTACACCTTC
CASSSGVYYGYTF
>TRBV6-2/TRBV6-3|TRBJ2-1|-|-
TGTGCCAGCAGTTACGAACTTAACAATGAGCAGTTCTTC
CASSYELNNEQFF
>TRBV18|TRBJ2-7|-|many
TGTGCCAGCTCACCCGTGACAGACTCCTACGAGCAGTACTTC
CASSPVTDSYEQYF
>TRBV5-1|TRBJ2-1|TRBD2|many
TGCGCCAGCAGCTTGGGTGGGACTAGTTCGGCGTCCGGATACAATGAGCAGTTCTTC
CASSLGGTSSASGYNEQFF
>TRBV5-1|TRBJ2-3|TRBD2|-
TGCGCCAGCAGTTTGACTAGCGGGAGAGGGACAGGCACAGATACGCAGTATTTT
CASSLTSGRGTGTDTQYF
>TRBV11-2|TRBJ2-7|TRBD2|few
TGTGCCAGCAGCTTCTTGGGACTAGCGGGAGGTGAGCAGTACTTC
CASSFLGLAGGEQYF
>TRBV6-2/TRBV6-3|TRBJ1-5|TRBD1|-
TGTGCCAGCAGTTACCCTCAGGACAGGGGTGGCAATCAGCCCCAGCATTTT
CASSYPQDRGGNQPQHF
>TRBV5-4|TRBJ2-1|-|-
TGTGCCAGCAGCTTGGCGGGTCGTTTCCACTCCTACAATGAGCAGTTCTTC
CASSLAGRFHSYNEQFF
>TRBV28|TRBJ1-5|-|few
TGTGCCAGCAGCCCCCGCATTCAGCCCCAGCATTTT
CASSPRIQPQHF
>TRBV7-2|TRBJ1-1|-|-
TGTGCCAGCAGCTCCGGTAGGGGTTCCCGGGACATGAACACTGAAGCTTTCTTT
CASSSGRGSRDMNTEAFF
>TRBV11-2|TRBJ2-1|TRBD2|-
TGTGCCAGCAGCTTAGCGGGTCTAGCGGGTTCCCCTGAGCAGTTCTTC
CASSLAGLAGSPEQFF
>TRBV6-1|TRBJ2-7|-|-
TGTGCCAGCAGCAGGCAATCGGGTGGGGACAACGAGCAGTACTTC
CASSRQSGGDNEQYF
>TRBV18|TRBJ2-5|-|few
TGTGCCAGCTCACCAGATGAGGGGCCGACCCAGTACTTC
CASSPDEGPTQYF
>TRBV18|TRBJ2-3|-|-
TGTGCCAGCTCCCTAGGACCTAGGGGCGATACGCAGTATTTT
CASSLGPRGDTQYF
>TRBV9|TRBJ2-1|-|few
TGTGCCAGCAGCGTAGCGAACAATGAGCAGTTCTTC
CASSVANNEQFF
>TRBV10-3|TRBJ1-6|TRBD1|-
TGTGCCATCAAAAAGGGGGCGGATTCACCCCTCCACTTT
CAIKKGADSPLHF
>TRBV6-1|TRBJ1-1|-|few
TGTGCCAGCTTCGGGCCCGACACTGAAGCTTTCTTT
CASFGPDTEAFF
>TRBV4-3|TRBJ2-7|TRBD1|many
TGCGCCAGCAGTCCGGGACAGGGCGTCGAGCAGTACTTC
CASSPGQGVEQYF
>TRBV12-3/TRBV12-4|TRBJ2-5|TRBD1|-
TGTGCCAGCAGTCGCGGACAGGGCGTTCGAGAGACCCAGTACTTC
CASSRGQGVRETQYF
>TRBV12-3/TRBV12-4|TRBJ2-4|TRBD1|many
TGTGCCAGCAGTTCGGGACAGGGGAGGTACATTCAGTACTTC
CASSSGQGRYIQYF
>TRBV11-2|TRBJ2-5|TRBD1|few
TGTGCCAGCAGCTCGGACAGGAAAGAGACCCAGTACTTC
CASSSDRKETQYF
>TRBV6-1|TRBJ1-2|TRBD1|-
TGTGCCAGCCACCTGGGACAGGGGTCAAACTATGGCTACACCTTC
CASHLGQGSNYGYTF
>TRBV6-1|TRBJ2-7|TRBD2|-
TGTGCCAGCAGTGAGCCCCCCAACGGACTAGCGGGCTCCTACGAGCAGTACTTC
CASSEPPNGLAGSYEQYF
>TRBV4-2|TRBJ2-1|-|-
TGTGCCAGCAGCCAGGCCGGGAAAGCTTCGAGCTCCTACAATGAGCAGTTCTTC
CASSQAGKASSSYNEQFF